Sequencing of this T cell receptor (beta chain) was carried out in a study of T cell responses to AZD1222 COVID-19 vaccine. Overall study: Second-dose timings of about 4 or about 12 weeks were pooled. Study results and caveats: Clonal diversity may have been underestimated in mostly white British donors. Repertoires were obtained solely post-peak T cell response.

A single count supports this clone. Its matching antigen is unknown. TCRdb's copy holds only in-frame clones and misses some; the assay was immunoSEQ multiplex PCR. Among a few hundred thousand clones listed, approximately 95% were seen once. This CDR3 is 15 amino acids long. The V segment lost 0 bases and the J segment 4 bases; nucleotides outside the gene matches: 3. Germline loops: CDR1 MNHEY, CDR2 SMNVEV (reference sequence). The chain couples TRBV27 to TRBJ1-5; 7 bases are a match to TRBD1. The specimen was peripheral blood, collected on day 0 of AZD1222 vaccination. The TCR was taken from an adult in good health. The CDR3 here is CASSLSRGQNQPQHF. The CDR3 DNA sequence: TGTGCCAGCAGTTTATCAAGGGGACAGAATCAGCCCCAGCATTTT.